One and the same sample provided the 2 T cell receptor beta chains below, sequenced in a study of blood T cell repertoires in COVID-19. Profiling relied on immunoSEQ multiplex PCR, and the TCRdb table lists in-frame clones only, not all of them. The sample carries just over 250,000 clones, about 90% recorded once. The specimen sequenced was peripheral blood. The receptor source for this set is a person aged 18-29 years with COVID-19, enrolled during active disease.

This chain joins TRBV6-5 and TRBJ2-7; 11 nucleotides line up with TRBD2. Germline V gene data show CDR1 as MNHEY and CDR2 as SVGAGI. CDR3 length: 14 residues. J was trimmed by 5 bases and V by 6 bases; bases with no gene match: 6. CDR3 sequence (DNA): TGTGCCAGCAGCGCTACTAGCGGGAGCGACGAGCAGTACTTC. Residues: CASSATSGSDEQYF.

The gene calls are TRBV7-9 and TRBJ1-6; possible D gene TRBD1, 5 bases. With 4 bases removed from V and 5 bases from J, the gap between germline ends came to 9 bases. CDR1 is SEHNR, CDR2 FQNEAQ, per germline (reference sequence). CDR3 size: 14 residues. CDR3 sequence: CASSSGAHNSPLHF. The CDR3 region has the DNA TGTGCCAGCAGCTCTGGGGCTCATAATTCACCCCTCCACTTT.